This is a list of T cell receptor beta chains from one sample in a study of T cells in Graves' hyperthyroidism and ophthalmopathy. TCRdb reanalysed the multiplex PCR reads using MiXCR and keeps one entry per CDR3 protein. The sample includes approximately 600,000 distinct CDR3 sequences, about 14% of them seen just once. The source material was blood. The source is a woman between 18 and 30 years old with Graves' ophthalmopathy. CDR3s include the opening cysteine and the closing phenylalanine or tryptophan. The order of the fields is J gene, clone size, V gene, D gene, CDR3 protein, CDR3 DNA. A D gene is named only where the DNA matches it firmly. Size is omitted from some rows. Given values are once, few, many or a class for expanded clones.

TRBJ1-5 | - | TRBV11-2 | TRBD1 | CASTSGTGGGNQPQHF | TGTGCCAGCACCTCGGGGACAGGGGGCGGCAATCAGCCCCAGCATTTT
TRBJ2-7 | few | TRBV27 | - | CASTGTFYEQYF | TGTGCCAGCACCGGGACTTTCTACGAGCAGTACTTC
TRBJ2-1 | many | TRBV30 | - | CAWGEESSYNEQFF | TGTGCCTGGGGGGAGGAGAGCTCCTACAATGAGCAGTTCTTC
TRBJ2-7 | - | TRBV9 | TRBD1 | CASSGTGGPYEQYF | TGTGCCAGCAGCGGGACAGGGGGGCCGTACGAGCAGTACTTC
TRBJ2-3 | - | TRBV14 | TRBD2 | CASSQSTGRGSTDTQYF | TGTGCCAGCAGCCAATCCACCGGGAGGGGAAGCACAGATACGCAGTATTTT
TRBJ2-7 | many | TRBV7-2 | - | CASSMQGGAYEQYF | TGTGCCAGCAGCATGCAGGGTGGAGCCTACGAGCAGTACTTC
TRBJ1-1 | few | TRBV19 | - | CASSISRGMNTEAFF | TGTGCCAGTAGTATTTCAAGGGGGATGAACACTGAAGCTTTCTTT
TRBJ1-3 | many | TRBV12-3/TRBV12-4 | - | CASSSPDGPGNTIYF | TGTGCCAGCAGTTCCCCGGACGGCCCTGGAAACACCATATATTTT
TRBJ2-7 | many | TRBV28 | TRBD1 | CASSPTGQGMTYEQYF | TGTGCCAGCAGTCCGACGGGACAGGGGATGACCTACGAGCAGTACTTC
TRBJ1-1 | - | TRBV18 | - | CASSPPSEGTEAFF | TGTGCCAGCTCACCACCTTCAGAGGGCACTGAAGCTTTCTTT
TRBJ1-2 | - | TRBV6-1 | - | CASNLGGGYTF | TGTGCCAGCAACCTGGGGGGGGGCTACACCTTC
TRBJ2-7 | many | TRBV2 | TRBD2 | CASSDQTSGLREQYF | TGTGCCAGCAGTGATCAGACTAGCGGCCTTAGGGAGCAGTACTTC
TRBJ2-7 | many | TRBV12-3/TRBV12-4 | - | CASSPTGSVYEQYF | TGTGCCAGCAGTCCTACCGGGAGTGTCTACGAGCAGTACTTC
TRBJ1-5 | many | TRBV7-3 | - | CASSLSGGNNQPQHF | TGTGCCAGCAGCTTAAGCGGCGGAAACAATCAGCCCCAGCATTTT
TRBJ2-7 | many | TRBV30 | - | CAWSVQVKGGYDEQYF | TGTGCCTGGAGTGTACAAGTCAAGGGGGGCTACGACGAGCAGTACTTC
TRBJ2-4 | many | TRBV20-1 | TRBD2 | CSASSGSQNIQYF | TGCAGTGCTAGTAGCGGGAGCCAAAACATTCAGTACTTC
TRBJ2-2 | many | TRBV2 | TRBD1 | CASSQRGTGYTGELFF | TGTGCCAGCTCGCAGCGTGGGACAGGGTACACCGGGGAGCTGTTTTTT
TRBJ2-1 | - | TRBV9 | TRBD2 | CASSPGLAQYNEQFF | TGTGCCAGCAGCCCCGGACTAGCGCAATACAATGAGCAGTTCTTC
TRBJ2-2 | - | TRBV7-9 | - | CASSSIGDTGELFF | TGTGCCAGCAGTTCGATCGGCGACACCGGGGAGCTGTTTTTT
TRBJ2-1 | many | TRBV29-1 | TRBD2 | CSVEDLTGLEVWNEQFF | TGCAGCGTTGAAGATCTCACGGGACTAGAAGTTTGGAATGAGCAGTTCTTC
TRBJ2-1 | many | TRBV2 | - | CASSEWGLGESYNEQFF | TGTGCCAGCAGTGAGTGGGGGTTAGGGGAATCCTACAATGAGCAGTTCTTC
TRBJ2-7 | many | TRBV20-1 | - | CSAPLYYEQYF | TGCAGTGCCCCCTTATACTACGAGCAGTACTTC
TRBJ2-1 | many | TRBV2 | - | CASRPGRSNEQFF | TGTGCCAGCAGACCCGGGAGATCCAATGAGCAGTTCTTC
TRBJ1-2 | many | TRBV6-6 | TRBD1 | CASSYSRTGPSDGYTF | TGTGCCAGCAGTTACTCTAGGACAGGGCCAAGTGATGGCTACACCTTC
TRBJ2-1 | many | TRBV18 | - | CASSPGGRRVQFF | TGTGCCAGCTCACCTGGAGGCCGTCGGGTGCAGTTCTTC
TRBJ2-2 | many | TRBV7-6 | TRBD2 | CASSLPGLAGLSTGELFF | TGTGCCAGCAGCTTACCCGGACTAGCGGGATTGAGCACCGGGGAGCTGTTTTTT
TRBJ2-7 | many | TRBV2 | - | CASSREIGNYEQYF | TGTGCCAGCAGTAGAGAAATAGGAAACTACGAGCAGTACTTC
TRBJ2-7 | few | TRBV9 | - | CASSLRTVPYEQYF | TGTGCCAGCAGCCTCAGGACAGTCCCCTACGAGCAGTACTTC
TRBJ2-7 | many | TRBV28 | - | CASSLLDEQYF | TGTGCCAGCTCACTCCTGGACGAGCAGTACTTC
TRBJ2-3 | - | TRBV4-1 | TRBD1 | CASSQIGTASTDTQYF | TGCGCCAGCAGCCAGATCGGGACAGCTAGCACAGATACGCAGTATTTT
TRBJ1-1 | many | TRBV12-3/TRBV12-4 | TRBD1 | CASSEGQGARAFF | TGTGCCAGCAGTGAAGGACAGGGGGCGCGAGCTTTCTTT
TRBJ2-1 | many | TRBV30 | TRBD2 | CAWDEWTSGFNEQFF | TGTGCCTGGGATGAATGGACTAGCGGCTTTAATGAGCAGTTCTTC
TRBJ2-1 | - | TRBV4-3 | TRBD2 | CASSQVASGANNEQFF | TGCGCCAGCAGCCAAGTCGCTAGCGGGGCCAATAATGAGCAGTTCTTC
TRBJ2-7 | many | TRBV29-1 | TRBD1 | CSVAPGQGAYEQYF | TGCAGCGTTGCCCCTGGGCAGGGGGCCTACGAGCAGTACTTC
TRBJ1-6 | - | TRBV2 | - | CASVQGSSYNSPLHF | TGTGCCAGCGTACAGGGAAGCTCCTATAATTCACCCCTCCACTTT
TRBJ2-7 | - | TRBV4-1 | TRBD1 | CASSQDLGTGRSYEQYF | TGCGCCAGCAGCCAAGATTTGGGGACAGGGCGCTCCTACGAGCAGTACTTC